Presented here are 6 T cell receptor beta chains from one specimen sequenced in a study of T cell clusters in autoimmune cytopenias. Multiplex touch-down PCR amplified TRB using TRB-A and TRB-B pools in one tube. TCRdb re-called the multiplex PCR reads and shows each CDR3 protein once, DNA omitted. The sample's table shows about 3,500 distinct CDR3 sequences. TRB was amplified from approximately 250 ng of peripheral blood genomic DNA per sample. Material: peripheral blood. These receptors were collected from a human donor with an autoimmune cytopenia or autoimmune hepatitis (not recorded which).

Judged by frequency, this clonotype is medium-sized. The chain uses TRBV6-5 and TRBJ1-5; checking the TCRdb D call of TRBD1 is not possible without DNA. Germline values: CDR1 MNHEY, CDR2 SVGAGI. The CDR3 length is 12 residues. This chain's CDR3 is CASKGENQPQHF.

Its frequency marks this clonotype as medium-sized. The CDR3 sequence: CASRPTSGGTEQFF. The rearrangement uses TRBV7-2 and TRBJ2-1; TCRdb names TRBD2, which stays unverified in the absence of DNA. Germline CDR1 and CDR2: SGHTA and FQGNSA. CDR3 length: 14 residues. The full variable domain, with the rest looked up from reference TRBV7-2 and TRBJ2-1, is GAGVSQSPSNKVTEKGKDVELRCDPISGHTALYWYRQSLGQGLEFLIYFQGNSAPDKSGLPSDRFSAERTGGSVSTLTIQRTQQEDSAVYLCASRPTSGGTEQFFGPGTRLTVL.

The CDR3: CASSPRLAGGPTTGELFF. This rearrangement joins TRBV18 to TRBJ2-2; TCRdb's D call of TRBD2 is untestable without DNA. The CDR3 covers 18 residues. Germline V gives CDR1 KGHSH, CDR2 LQKENI. Full variable domain (rest looked up from reference TRBV18 and TRBJ2-2): NAGVMQNPRHLVRRRGQEARLRCSPMKGHSHVYWYRQLPEEGLKFMVYLQKENIIDESGMPKERFSAEFPKEGPSILRIQQVVRGDSAAYFCASSPRLAGGPTTGELFFGEGSRLTVL.

According to its frequency, this clonotype is medium-sized. The rearrangement uses TRBV6-5 and TRBJ2-3; TCRdb's D call, TRBD2, is unchecked because there is no DNA. The CDR3 consists of 17 residues. In germline, CDR1 is MNHEY, CDR2 SVGAGI. CDR3: CASSGAGSGGGIDTQYF.

This clonotype is classed as medium-sized by frequency. The chain links TRBV5-6 to TRBJ2-7. Looked up from germline, CDR1 is SGHDT and CDR2 is YYEEEE. The CDR3 totals 14 residues. CDR3 region: CASSLALQPKSLYF.

The chain links TRBV7-2 to TRBJ2-3. The CDR3 is made up of 16 amino acids. Germline-derived CDR1 and CDR2 are SGHTA and FQGNSA. The chain's CDR3 is CASSSSLASIINTQYF. Variable domain in full (rest from reference TRBV7-2 and TRBJ2-3): GAGVSQSPSNKVTEKGKDVELRCDPISGHTALYWYRQSLGQGLEFLIYFQGNSAPDKSGLPSDRFSAERTGGSVSTLTIQRTQQEDSAVYLCASSSSLASIINTQYFGPGTRLTVL.